One T cell receptor beta chain is described in this entry. Which antigen it targets is not known. Base qualities were left out, and no much larger clone turns up one base away. Collaborating institutions collected whole blood in K2EDTA tubes following their own protocols. For TCRbeta analysis, collaborators shipped samples in one of three forms: frozen whole blood, isolated PBMCs, or DNA extracted from either of those sample types. This sample was included in a study of blood T cell repertoires in COVID-19 (dated by TCRdb to the early 2020s). Some background on the complete study: Collaborator samples came from the United States, Italy and Spain and covered acute and convalescent phases of COVID-19. The material from the prospective study consisted of cDNA or gDNA derived from T cells, B-cell-depleted T cells, or PBMCs. Deeply sampled blood TCRbeta repertoires from subjects exposed to, actively infected with, or recovered from COVID-19 were included in the dataset. A freely available public database, intended as a resource for researchers studying the immune response to SARS-CoV-2, is where the repertoires were released. Samples came from the ongoing ImmuneRACE study (first 160 participants) plus 1,254 subjects from 6 global collaborators. A de-identified subject ID, COVID-19 status, age in years and sex were almost always included in the sample metadata. HLA class I and class II types, where available, came from metadata supplied by the sample provider rather than from assay-based typing. General findings and caveats noted by the study authors: The quantity of clinical and demographic metadata differed by source and by participant and was supplied without curation.

Taken from cysteine to phenylalanine, the CDR3 has 17 residues. Just CDR3 DNA is preserved here, 51 bases in frame from base 1. From a lookup of the germline V gene (reference sequence), CDR1 and CDR2 are LNHDA and SQIVND. The germline ends are 18 bases apart after V is trimmed by 5 bases and J by 2 bases. TCRbeta CDR3 regions were amplified from genomic DNA by means of the immunoSEQ Assay, a bias-controlled multiplex PCR. From the authors' description of their analysis: Nucleated cell counts per sample were estimated from amplification of reference gene primers within the assay. Sequence reads were collapsed and filtered to measure the absolute abundance of every unique TCRbeta CDR3 rearrangement. For each sample, productive Simpson clonality was calculated as the square root of Simpson's diversity index over productive rearrangements. Imported from immuneACCESS, the table was reduced by TCRdb to in-frame sequences with V and J called. These copies leave out some clones; in studies compared against another copy, an unresolved V gene accounts for under half, and the cause of the remainder is not known. Clone size and the V and J calls come from that table; the DNA yielded D and trimming. The sample includes 190,000 or so clones, with about 88% observed a single time. 2.7% of the sample goes to the ten largest clones.

This TCR was recovered from a man aged 40-50 years with active or convalescent COVID-19. Material for sequencing was peripheral blood. The chain was built from TRBV19 and TRBJ1-4; the D gene lacks a confident call. The CDR3 reads as follows: CASSPARGGSTNEKLFF. The DNA sequence is TGTGCCAGTAGTCCGGCGCGCGGAGGCAGCACTAATGAAAAACTGTTTTTT.